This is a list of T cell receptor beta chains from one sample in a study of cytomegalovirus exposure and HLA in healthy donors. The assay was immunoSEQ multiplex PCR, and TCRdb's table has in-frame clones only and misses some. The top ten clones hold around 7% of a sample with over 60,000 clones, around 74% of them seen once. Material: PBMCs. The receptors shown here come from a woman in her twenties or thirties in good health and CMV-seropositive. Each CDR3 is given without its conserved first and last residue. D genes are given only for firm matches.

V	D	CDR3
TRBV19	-	ASRLQGDTEAF
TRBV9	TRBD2	ASSVGGGRGYRTDTQY
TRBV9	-	ASSVEGAAYNEQF
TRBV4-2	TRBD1	ASSPTTGGGSYEQY
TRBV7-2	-	ASSPDGGGDEQF
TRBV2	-	ASSPRTTNSYEQY
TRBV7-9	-	ASSSPRQTHNEQF
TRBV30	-	AWSHRAATGQPQH
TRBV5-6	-	ASTANYGYT
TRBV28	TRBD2	ASSFRRLAEQF
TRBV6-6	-	ASSPRNEQY
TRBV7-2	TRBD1	ASSYGQGLYGYT
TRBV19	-	ASHGGEWEAF
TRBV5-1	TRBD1	ASSLDGQGPYGYT